The 20 T cell receptor beta chains reported below all come from one sample, sequenced in a study of shared clonotypes between healthy human individuals. Sequencing used immunoSEQ multiplex PCR; TCRdb keeps in-frame clones, though not all of them. The profile covers about 600,000 clones, with around 78% appearing a single time and around 12% taken by the ten largest. Sequenced sample: PBMCs. The receptors stem from a woman aged 40-49 years in good health. Some clones in this sample may be carry-over from other donors' samples.

This chain joins TRBV18 and TRBJ2-7; 7 bases line up with TRBD1. This CDR3 has 14 residues. Germline-derived CDR1 and CDR2 are KGHSH and LQKENI. The V segment lost 2 bases and the J segment 0 bases; nucleotides outside the gene matches: 1. DNA for the CDR3: TGTGCCAGCTCACCAAGGACAGGCTCCTACGAGCAGTACTTC. Protein product: CASSPRTGSYEQYF.

The CDR3 spells CASSQVGLASTDTQYF. CDR3 in DNA: TGCGCCAGCAGCCAGGTCGGGCTAGCGAGCACAGATACGCAGTATTTT. The chain is built from TRBV5-1 and TRBJ2-3; a weak D match, TRBD2 (6 bases). This CDR3 region has 16 residues. V shed 4 bases and J shed 0 bases, with 15 bases lying between them. Germline V lookup: CDR1 SGHRS, CDR2 YFSETQ.

The chain recombines TRBV6-1 with TRBJ1-5; 7 positions match TRBD1. The germline gives CDR1 MNHNS, CDR2 SASEGT. The V and J ends lost 0 bases and 6 bases, in that order; junction bases with no gene match: 8. This CDR3 comprises 16 residues. CDR3: CASSEAGGGGSQPQHF. The DNA of the CDR3 is TGTGCCAGCAGTGAAGCAGGGGGCGGGGGTAGTCAGCCCCAGCATTTT.

This clone has a count of ten or more. The genes are TRBV6-6 and TRBJ2-7; either TRBD1 or TRBD2 may fit D (5 bases each). The germline V gene encodes CDR1 MNHNY and CDR2 SVGAGI (reference sequence). The CDR3 length is 14 residues. V lost 4 bases and J 2 bases, leaving 12 bases between the germline ends. CDR3 region: CASSFGTEAYEQYF. The CDR3 nucleotides are TGTGCCAGCAGTTTCGGGACGGAAGCCTACGAGCAGTACTTC.

The genes are TRBV28 and TRBJ1-3; D is possibly TRBD1 (6 bases). The CDR3 loop spans 15 amino acids. The V gene's germline CDR1 is MDHEN and CDR2 SYDVKM. V lost 3 bases to trimming and J lost 2 bases, with 11 bases between them. CDR3 sequence reads: CASSFHGQTGNTIYF. The CDR3, as DNA: TGTGCCAGCAGTTTTCATGGACAGACTGGAAACACCATATATTTT.

The chain combines TRBV10-2 with TRBJ2-7; 9 nucleotides align to TRBD1. Unmatched junction bases numbered 3, after V lost 6 bases and J lost 3 bases. This CDR3 is 13 amino acids long. Germline CDR1 reads WSHSY; CDR2 reads SAAADI. This chain's CDR3 is CASRRDRDYEQYF. CDR3 DNA: TGCGCCAGCAGAAGGGACAGGGACTACGAGCAGTACTTC.

This clone was counted a few times. CDR3 in amino acids: CASSLSVGTSGKEQFF. The CDR3 bases are TGTGCCAGCAGTTTAAGCGTAGGGACTAGCGGGAAGGAGCAGTTCTTC. The chain employs TRBV27 and TRBJ2-1; TRBD2 agrees at 13 bases. The CDR3 contains 16 residues. J was trimmed by 10 bases and V by 2 bases; bases with no gene match: 8. CDR1 and CDR2 from the germline V gene are MNHEY and SMNVEV (reference sequence).

The chain has TRBV5-1 and TRBJ2-3, with a possible D match to TRBD1 (5 bases). V gave up 0 bases and J gave up 2 bases, with 13 bases separating them. The V gene's germline CDR1 is SGHRS and CDR2 YFSETQ. The CDR3 consists of 16 residues. The CDR3 loop is CASSLEGRENTDTQYF. The CDR3 region has the DNA TGCGCCAGCAGCTTGGAAGGCAGGGAAAACACAGATACGCAGTATTTT.

This chain joins TRBV2 and TRBJ1-2; the D gene is possibly TRBD1 (5 bases). The CDR3 extends over 12 amino acids. Trimming shortened V by 6 bases and J by 2 bases, and 7 bases separated the two germline ends. Germline V gene sequence: CDR1 SNHLY, CDR2 FYNNEI. This CDR3 is CASRRDNYGYTF. The CDR3 coding sequence is TGTGCCAGCAGGAGGGACAACTATGGCTACACCTTC.

This clone was counted many times. The chain employs TRBV6-5 and TRBJ1-6; no firm D call. Germline V gene lookup returns CDR1 MNHEY and CDR2 SVGAGI. The CDR3 is 13 residues long. Between the trimmed V and J ends, which lost 6 bases and 9 bases, there was a span of 12 bases. The chain's CDR3 is CASSLGPFSPLHF. The CDR3 DNA follows: TGTGCCAGCAGCCTCGGGCCCTTTTCACCCCTCCACTTT.

Comments on this clone: One end of the junction fails to match germline, which may point to a read error. The CDR3 sequence: CASSWGQGGQEAQYF. CDR3 coding DNA: TGTGCCAGCAGCTGGGGACAGGGGGGTCAAGAGGCCCAGTACTTC. This chain connects TRBV7-9 to TRBJ2-5; 11 bases align to TRBD1. CDR3 length equals 15 residues. From germline, CDR1 is SEHNR and CDR2 FQNEAQ (reference sequence). The full variable domain, completed using reference TRBV7-9 and TRBJ2-5, is DTGVSQNPRHKITKRGQNVTFRCDPISEHNRLYWYRQTLGQGPEFLTYFQNEAQLEKSRLLSDRFSAERPKGSFSTLEIQRTEQGDSAMYLCASSWGQGGQEAQYFGPGTRLLVL.

The gene calls are TRBV13 and TRBJ1-3, with 8 bases fitting TRBD1. This CDR3 has 15 amino acids. In germline, CDR1 is PRHDT, CDR2 FYEKMQ (reference sequence). J lost 2 bases, V lost 4 bases, and 4 bases had no gene match. CDR3 sequence (DNA): TGTGCCAGCAGCTCCAGGACAGGGCCTGGAAACACCATATATTTT. Amino acids: CASSSRTGPGNTIYF.

This clone was observed a single time. The V gene is TRBV7-2, the J gene TRBJ2-7; 8 nucleotides agree with TRBD1. Germline loops: CDR1 SGHTA, CDR2 FQGNSA. Trimming took 3 bases from V and 2 from J; bases not matched to a gene: 12. CDR3 length equals 17 residues. The chain's CDR3 is CASSLARGTGSAYEQYF. Written as DNA, the CDR3 is TGTGCCAGCAGCTTGGCTCGGGGGACAGGTTCGGCCTACGAGCAGTACTTC.

Here the CDR3 reads CASSLELAGGTDTQYF. CDR3 sequence (DNA): TGTGCCAGCAGCTTAGAACTAGCGGGGGGCACAGATACGCAGTATTTT. V gene TRBV11-2 combines with J gene TRBJ2-3; 11 nucleotides line up with TRBD2. The CDR3 totals 16 residues. Germline V gene sequence: CDR1 SGHAT, CDR2 FQNNGV. The J segment lost 1 base and the V segment lost 0 bases, leaving 0 bases of the junction unmatched.

The chain is built from TRBV15 and TRBJ1-4, with 7 bases fitting TRBD1. Looked up from germline, CDR1 is LNHNV and CDR2 is YYDKDF (reference sequence). CDR3 length: 17 residues. J lost 0 bases, V lost 4 bases, and 8 bases had no gene match. The CDR3 region is CATSTRQGWSTNEKLFF. Here the CDR3 DNA reads TGTGCCACCAGCACCAGACAGGGATGGTCAACTAATGAAAAACTGTTTTTT.

The V and J genes are TRBV5-1 and TRBJ1-1; D is unresolved. V shed 0 bases and J shed 1 base, with 4 bases lying between them. Germline values: CDR1 SGHRS, CDR2 YFSETQ. The CDR3 length is 13 residues. The CDR3 coding sequence is TGCGCCAGCAGCTTGGAACCGAACACTGAAGCTTTCTTT. It translates to CASSLEPNTEAFF.

The table lists this clone with a few counts. The V and J genes are TRBV4-3 and TRBJ2-7, with unresolved D. Germline loops: CDR1 LGHNA, CDR2 YSLEER. The ends were cut back, 4 bases at V and 1 base at J, with 14 bases in the middle. This CDR3 is built from 15 residues. Here the CDR3 DNA reads TGCGCCAGCAGCCTTCGGCTCCACAGTTCCTACGAGCAGTACTTC. It yields the protein CASSLRLHSSYEQYF.

The CDR3 sequence is CASSIPTGMDGYTF. Here the CDR3 DNA reads TGCGCCAGCAGCATTCCGACAGGGATGGACGGCTACACCTTC. The chain carries TRBV5-1 and TRBJ1-2; 7 bases match TRBD1. The CDR3 consists of 14 residues. CDR1 is SGHRS and CDR2 is YFSETQ in the germline V gene. Trimming removed 4 bases from V and 8 bases from J; junction bases left unmatched: 11.

The chain links TRBV6-1 to TRBJ2-1; D is unclear. Trimming cost V 1 base and J 0 bases, with 13 bases left between them. The CDR3 extends over 17 amino acids. Germline lookup yields CDR1 MNHNS and CDR2 SASEGT. Here the CDR3 reads CASSEVWRISSYNEQFF. The CDR3, as DNA: TGTGCCAGCAGTGAAGTTTGGCGGATAAGCTCCTACAATGAGCAGTTCTTC.

This clone was counted once. With only one base between it and a far larger clone, this is likely a read error. This sequence joins TRBV2 and TRBJ2-7, with 7 bases aligning to TRBD2. The germline V gene has CDR1 SNHLY and CDR2 FYNNEI. CDR3 length: 12 amino acids. Trimming took 11 bases from V and 0 from J; bases not matched to a gene: 4. The CDR3, as DNA: TGTGCCGGCCAGCGGGGCTCCTACGAGCAGTACTTC. Translation gives CAGQRGSYEQYF.